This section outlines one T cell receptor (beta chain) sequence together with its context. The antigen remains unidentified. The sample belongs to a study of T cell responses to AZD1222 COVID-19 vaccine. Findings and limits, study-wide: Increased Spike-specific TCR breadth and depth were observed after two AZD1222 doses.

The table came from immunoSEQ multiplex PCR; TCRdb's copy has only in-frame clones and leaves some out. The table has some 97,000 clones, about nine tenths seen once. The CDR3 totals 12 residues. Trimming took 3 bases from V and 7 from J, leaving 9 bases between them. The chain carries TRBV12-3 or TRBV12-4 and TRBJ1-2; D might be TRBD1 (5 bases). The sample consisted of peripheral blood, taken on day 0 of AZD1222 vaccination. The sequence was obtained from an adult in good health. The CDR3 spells CASSFPGGGYTF. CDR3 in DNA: TGTGCCAGCAGTTTCCCGGGGGGTGGCTACACCTTC.